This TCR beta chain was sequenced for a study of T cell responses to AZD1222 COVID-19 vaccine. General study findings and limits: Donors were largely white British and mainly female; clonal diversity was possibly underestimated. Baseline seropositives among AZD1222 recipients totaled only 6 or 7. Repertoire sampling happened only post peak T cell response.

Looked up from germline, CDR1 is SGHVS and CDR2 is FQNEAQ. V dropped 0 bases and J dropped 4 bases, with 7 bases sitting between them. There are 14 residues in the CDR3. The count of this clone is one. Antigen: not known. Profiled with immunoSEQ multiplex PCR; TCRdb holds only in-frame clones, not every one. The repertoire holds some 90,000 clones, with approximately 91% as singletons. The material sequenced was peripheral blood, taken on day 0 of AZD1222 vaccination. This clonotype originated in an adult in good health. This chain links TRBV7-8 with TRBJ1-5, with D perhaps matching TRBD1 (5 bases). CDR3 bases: TGTGCCAGCAGCTTAGCTGCAGGGAATCAGCCCCAGCATTTT. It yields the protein CASSLAAGNQPQHF.